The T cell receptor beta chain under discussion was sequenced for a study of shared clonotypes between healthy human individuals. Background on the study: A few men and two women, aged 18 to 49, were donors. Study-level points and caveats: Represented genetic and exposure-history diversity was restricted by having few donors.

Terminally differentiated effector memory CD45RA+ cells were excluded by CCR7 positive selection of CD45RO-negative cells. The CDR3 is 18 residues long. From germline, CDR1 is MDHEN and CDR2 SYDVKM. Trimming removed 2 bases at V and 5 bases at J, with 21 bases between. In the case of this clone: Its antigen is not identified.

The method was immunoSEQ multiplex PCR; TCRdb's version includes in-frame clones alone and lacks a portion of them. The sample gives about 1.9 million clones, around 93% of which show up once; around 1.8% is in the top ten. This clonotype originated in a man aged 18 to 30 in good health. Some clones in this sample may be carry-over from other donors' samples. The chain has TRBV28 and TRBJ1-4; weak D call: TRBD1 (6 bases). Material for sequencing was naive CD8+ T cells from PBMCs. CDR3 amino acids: CASSLRTRGQLRNEKLFF. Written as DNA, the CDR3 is TGTGCCAGCAGTTTACGCACGAGAGGACAGCTGAGGAATGAAAAACTGTTTTTT.